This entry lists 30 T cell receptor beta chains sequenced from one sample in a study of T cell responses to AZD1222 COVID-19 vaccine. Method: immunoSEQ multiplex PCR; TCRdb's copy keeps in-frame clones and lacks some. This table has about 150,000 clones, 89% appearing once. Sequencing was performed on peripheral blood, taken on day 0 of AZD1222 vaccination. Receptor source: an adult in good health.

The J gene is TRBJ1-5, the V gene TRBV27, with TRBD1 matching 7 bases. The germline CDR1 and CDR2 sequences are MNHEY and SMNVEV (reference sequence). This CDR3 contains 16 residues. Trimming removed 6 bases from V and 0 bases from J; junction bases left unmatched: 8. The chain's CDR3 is CASSLGGQYSNQPQHF. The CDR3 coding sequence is TGTGCCAGCAGCCTAGGGGGCCAATATAGCAATCAGCCCCAGCATTTT.

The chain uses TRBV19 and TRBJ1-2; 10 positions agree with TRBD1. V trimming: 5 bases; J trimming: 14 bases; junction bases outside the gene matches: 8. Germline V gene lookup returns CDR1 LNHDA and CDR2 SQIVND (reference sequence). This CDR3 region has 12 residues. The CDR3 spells CASSPRDRGYTF. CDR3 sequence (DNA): TGTGCCAGTAGTCCAAGGGACAGGGGTTATACCTTC. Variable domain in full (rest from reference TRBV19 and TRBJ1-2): DGGITQSPKYLFRKEGQNVTLSCEQNLNHDAMYWYRQDPGQGLRLIYYSQIVNDFQKGDIAEGYSVSREKKESFPLTVTSAQKNPTAFYLCASSPRDRGYTFGSGTRLTVV.

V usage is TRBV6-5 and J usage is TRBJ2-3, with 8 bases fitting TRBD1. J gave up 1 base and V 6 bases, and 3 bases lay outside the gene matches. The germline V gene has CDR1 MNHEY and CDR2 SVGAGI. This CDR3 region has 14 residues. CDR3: CASRPTGGTDTQYF. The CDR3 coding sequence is TGTGCCAGCAGACCGACAGGGGGCACAGATACGCAGTATTTT.

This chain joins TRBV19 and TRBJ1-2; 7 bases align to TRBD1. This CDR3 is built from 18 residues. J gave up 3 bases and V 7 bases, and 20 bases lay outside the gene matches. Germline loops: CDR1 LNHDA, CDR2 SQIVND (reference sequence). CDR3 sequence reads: CASKLQRRTGSEHYGYTF. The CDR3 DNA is TGTGCCAGTAAACTGCAGAGAAGGACAGGTTCAGAACACTATGGCTACACCTTC.

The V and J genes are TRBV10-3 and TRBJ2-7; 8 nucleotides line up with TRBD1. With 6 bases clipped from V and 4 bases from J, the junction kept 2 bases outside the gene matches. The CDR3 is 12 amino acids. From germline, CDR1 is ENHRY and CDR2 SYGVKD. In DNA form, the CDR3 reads TGTGCCATCAGGGACAGGGAATACGAGCAGTACTTC. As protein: CAIRDREYEQYF.

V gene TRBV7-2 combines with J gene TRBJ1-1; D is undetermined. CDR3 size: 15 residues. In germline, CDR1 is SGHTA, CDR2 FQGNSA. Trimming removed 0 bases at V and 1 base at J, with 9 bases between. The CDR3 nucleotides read TGTGCCAGCAGCTTAGCTGGAGTACAGAACACTGAAGCTTTCTTT. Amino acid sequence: CASSLAGVQNTEAFF.

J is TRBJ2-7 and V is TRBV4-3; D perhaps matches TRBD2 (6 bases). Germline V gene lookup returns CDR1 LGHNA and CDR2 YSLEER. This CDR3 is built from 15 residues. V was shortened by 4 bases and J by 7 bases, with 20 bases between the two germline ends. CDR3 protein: CASSRVFRLDREQYF. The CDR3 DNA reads TGCGCCAGCAGCCGCGTTTTCCGACTAGATCGAGAGCAGTACTTC.

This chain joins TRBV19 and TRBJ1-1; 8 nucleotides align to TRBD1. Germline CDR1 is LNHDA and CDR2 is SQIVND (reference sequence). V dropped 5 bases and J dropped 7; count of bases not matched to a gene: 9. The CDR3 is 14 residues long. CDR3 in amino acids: CASSRDRGGVEAFF. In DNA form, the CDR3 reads TGTGCCAGTAGTCGAGACAGGGGTGGGGTTGAAGCTTTCTTT. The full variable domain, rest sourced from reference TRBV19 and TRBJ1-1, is DGGITQSPKYLFRKEGQNVTLSCEQNLNHDAMYWYRQDPGQGLRLIYYSQIVNDFQKGDIAEGYSVSREKKESFPLTVTSAQKNPTAFYLCASSRDRGGVEAFFGQGTRLTVV.

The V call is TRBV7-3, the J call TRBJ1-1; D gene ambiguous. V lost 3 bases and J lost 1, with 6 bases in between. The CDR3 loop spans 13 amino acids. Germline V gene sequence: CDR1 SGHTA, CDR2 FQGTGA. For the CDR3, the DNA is TGTGCCAGCAGCTTGGGGTCGAACACTGAAGCTTTCTTT. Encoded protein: CASSLGSNTEAFF.

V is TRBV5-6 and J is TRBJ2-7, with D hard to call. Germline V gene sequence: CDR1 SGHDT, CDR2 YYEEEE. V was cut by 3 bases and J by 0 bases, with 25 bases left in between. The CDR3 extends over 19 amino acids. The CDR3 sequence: CASSSWAPRSANPSYEQYF. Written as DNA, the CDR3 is TGTGCCAGCAGCTCTTGGGCCCCTCGGAGCGCAAACCCCTCCTACGAGCAGTACTTC.

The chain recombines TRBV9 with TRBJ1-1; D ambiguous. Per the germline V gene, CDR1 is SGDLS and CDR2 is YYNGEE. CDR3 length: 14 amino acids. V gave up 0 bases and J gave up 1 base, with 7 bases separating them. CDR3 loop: CASSVGRSNTEAFF. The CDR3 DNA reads TGTGCCAGCAGCGTAGGACGGTCGAACACTGAAGCTTTCTTT.

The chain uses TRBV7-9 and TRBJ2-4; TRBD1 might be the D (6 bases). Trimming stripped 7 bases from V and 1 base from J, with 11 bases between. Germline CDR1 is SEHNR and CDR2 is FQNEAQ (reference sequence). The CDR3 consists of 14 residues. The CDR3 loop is CASNTGMAKNIQYF. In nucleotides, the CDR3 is TGTGCCAGCAACACAGGGATGGCCAAAAACATTCAGTACTTC.

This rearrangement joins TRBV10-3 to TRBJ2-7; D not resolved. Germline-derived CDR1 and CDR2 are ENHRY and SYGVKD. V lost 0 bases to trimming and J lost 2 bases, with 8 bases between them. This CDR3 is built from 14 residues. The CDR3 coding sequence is TGTGCCATCAGTGAGTCGCGTGGCACCTACGAGCAGTACTTC. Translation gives CAISESRGTYEQYF.

CDR3 in amino acids: CASSPSMTGSNEKLFF. CDR3 nucleotide sequence: TGTGCCAGCAGCCCATCGATGACAGGTTCCAATGAAAAACTGTTTTTT. The chain links TRBV7-6 to TRBJ1-4; a weak D match, TRBD1 (6 bases). The V end lost 5 bases, the J end lost 5 bases, and 18 bases lay between the germline ends. The germline gives CDR1 SGHVS, CDR2 FNYEAQ. The CDR3 is made up of 16 amino acids.

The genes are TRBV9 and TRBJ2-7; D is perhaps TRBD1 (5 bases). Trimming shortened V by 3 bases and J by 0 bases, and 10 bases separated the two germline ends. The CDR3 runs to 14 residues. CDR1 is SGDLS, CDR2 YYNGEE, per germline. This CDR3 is CASSAGHISYEQYF. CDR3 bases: TGTGCCAGCAGCGCAGGACACATCTCCTACGAGCAGTACTTC.

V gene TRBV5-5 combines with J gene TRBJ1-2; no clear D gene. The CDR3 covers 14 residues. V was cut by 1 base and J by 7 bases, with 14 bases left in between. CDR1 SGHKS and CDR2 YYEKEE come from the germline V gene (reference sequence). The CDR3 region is CASSLQDPRGGYTF. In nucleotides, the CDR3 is TGTGCCAGCAGCTTGCAGGACCCTCGGGGTGGCTACACCTTC. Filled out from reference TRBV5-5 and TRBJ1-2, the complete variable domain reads DAGVTQSPTHLIKTRGQQVTLRCSPISGHKSVSWYQQVLGQGPQFIFQYYEKEERGRGNFPDRFSARQFPNYSSELNVNALLLGDSALYLCASSLQDPRGGYTFGSGTRLTVV.

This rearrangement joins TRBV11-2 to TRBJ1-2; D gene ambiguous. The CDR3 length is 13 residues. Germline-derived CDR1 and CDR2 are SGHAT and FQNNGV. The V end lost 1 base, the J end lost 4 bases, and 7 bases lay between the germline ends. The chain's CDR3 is CASSLAQAYGYTF. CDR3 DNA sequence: TGTGCCAGCAGCTTAGCTCAGGCCTATGGCTACACCTTC.

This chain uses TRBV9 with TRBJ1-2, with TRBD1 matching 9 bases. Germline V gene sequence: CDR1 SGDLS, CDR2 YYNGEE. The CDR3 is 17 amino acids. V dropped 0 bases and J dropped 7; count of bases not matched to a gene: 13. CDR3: CASSVARDRDLVCGYTF. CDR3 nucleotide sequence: TGTGCCAGCAGCGTAGCCCGGGACAGGGATTTGGTATGTGGCTACACCTTC.

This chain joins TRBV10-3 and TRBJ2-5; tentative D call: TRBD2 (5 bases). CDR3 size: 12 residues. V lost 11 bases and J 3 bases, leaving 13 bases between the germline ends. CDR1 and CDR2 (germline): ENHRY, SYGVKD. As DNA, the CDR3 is TGTGCCGTGTCGGGGTCGGAAGAGACCCAGTACTTC. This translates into CAVSGSEETQYF.

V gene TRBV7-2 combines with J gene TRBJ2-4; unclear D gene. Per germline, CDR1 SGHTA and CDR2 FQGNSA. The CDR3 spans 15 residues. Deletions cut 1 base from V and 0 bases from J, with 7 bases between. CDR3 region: CASSLGSRAKNIQYF. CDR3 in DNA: TGTGCCAGCAGCTTAGGGAGTCGAGCCAAAAACATTCAGTACTTC.

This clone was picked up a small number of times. The DNA of the CDR3 is TGCGCCAGCAGGTACAGCCTGAACACCGGGGAGCTGTTTTTT. Residues: CASRYSLNTGELFF. The J gene is TRBJ2-2, the V gene TRBV10-1; no clear D. V was shortened by 6 bases and J by 1 base, with 9 bases between the two germline ends. The V gene's germline CDR1 is WNHNN and CDR2 SYGVQD (reference sequence). This CDR3 spans 14 amino acids.

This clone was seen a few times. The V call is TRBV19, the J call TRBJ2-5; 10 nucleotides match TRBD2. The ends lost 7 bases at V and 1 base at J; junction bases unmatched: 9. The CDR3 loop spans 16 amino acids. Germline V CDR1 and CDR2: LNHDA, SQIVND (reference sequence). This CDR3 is CASTRGASGSQETQYF. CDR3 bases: TGTGCCAGTACCCGGGGGGCTAGCGGGAGCCAAGAGACCCAGTACTTC.

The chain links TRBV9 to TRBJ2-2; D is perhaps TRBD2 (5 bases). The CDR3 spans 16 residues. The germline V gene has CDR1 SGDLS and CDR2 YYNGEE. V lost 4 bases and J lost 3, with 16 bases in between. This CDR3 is CASSRPLKADTGELFF. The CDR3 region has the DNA TGTGCCAGCAGCCGACCGTTGAAAGCGGACACCGGGGAGCTGTTTTTT.

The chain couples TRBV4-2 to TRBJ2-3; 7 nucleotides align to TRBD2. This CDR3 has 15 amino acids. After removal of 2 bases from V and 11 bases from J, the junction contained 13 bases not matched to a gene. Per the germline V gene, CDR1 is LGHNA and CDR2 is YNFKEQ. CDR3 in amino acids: CASSQFNSGRRGQYF. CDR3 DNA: TGTGCCAGCAGCCAATTCAATAGCGGGCGGAGGGGGCAGTATTTT.

CDR3 sequence reads: CASSLVMAGYTF. DNA for the CDR3: TGTGCCAGCAGCTTAGTCATGGCTGGCTACACCTTC. The chain links TRBV7-2 to TRBJ1-2, with D uncertain. Trimming took off 1 base at V and 7 bases at J, with 7 bases between the two ends. The germline V gene has CDR1 SGHTA and CDR2 FQGNSA. The CDR3 sequence is 12 residues long. The full variable domain, with the rest looked up from reference TRBV7-2 and TRBJ1-2, is GAGVSQSPSNKVTEKGKDVELRCDPISGHTALYWYRQSLGQGLEFLIYFQGNSAPDKSGLPSDRFSAERTGGSVSTLTIQRTQQEDSAVYLCASSLVMAGYTFGSGTRLTVV.

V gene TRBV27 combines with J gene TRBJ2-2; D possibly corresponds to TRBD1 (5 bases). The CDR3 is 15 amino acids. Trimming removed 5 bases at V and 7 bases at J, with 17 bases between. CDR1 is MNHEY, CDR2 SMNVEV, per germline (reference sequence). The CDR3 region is CASSDPGRASGELFF. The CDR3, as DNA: TGTGCCAGCAGTGACCCTGGCAGGGCGAGCGGGGAGCTGTTTTTT.

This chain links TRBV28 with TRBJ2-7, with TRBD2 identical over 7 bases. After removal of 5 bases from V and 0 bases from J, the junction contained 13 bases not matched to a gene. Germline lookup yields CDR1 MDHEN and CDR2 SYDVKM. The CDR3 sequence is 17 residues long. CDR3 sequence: CASSPSLGSGNSYEQYF. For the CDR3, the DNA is TGTGCCAGCAGTCCATCCCTCGGAAGCGGGAACTCCTACGAGCAGTACTTC.

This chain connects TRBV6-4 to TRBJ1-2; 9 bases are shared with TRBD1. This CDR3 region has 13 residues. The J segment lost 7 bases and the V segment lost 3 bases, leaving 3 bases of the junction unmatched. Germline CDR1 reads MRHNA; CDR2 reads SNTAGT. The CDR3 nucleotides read TGTGCCAGCAGTGAAACAGGGGGCTCTGGCTACACCTTC. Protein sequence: CASSETGGSGYTF.

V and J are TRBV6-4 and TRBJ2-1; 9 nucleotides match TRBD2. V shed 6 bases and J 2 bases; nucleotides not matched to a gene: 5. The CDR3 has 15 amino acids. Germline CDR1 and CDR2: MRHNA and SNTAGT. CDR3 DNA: TGTGCCAGCAGCCCTAGCGGGGAGCCCTACAATGAGCAGTTCTTC. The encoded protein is CASSPSGEPYNEQFF.

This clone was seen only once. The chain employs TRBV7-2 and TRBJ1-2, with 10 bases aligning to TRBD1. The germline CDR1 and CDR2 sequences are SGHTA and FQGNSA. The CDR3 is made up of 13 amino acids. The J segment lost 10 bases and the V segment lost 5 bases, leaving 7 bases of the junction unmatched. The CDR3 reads CASSAPGQGNYTF. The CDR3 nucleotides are TGTGCCAGCAGCGCCCCGGGACAGGGGAACTACACCTTC.